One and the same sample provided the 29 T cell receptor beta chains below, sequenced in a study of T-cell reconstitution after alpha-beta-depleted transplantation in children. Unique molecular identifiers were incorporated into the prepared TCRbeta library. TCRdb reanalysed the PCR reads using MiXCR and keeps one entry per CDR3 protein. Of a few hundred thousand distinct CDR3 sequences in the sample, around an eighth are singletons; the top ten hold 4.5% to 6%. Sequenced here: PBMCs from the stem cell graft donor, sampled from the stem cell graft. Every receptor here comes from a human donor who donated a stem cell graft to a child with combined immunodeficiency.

This chain's CDR3 is CASIISSGSYNEQFF. The CDR3 nucleotides read TGTGCCAGCATCATCAGCTCGGGGTCCTACAATGAGCAGTTCTTC. The chain couples TRBV7-2 to TRBJ2-1, with D possibly TRBD2 on 5 matching bases. The CDR3 contains 15 residues. V lost 7 bases and J lost 1, with 14 bases in between. Germline V gene data show CDR1 as SGHTA and CDR2 as FQGNSA.

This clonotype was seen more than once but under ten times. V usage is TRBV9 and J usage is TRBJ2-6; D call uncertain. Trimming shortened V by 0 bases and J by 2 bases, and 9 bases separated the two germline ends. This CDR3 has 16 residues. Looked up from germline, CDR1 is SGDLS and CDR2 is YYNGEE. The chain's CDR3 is CASSVGTDPGANVLTF. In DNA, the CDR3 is TGTGCCAGCAGCGTAGGGACGGACCCTGGGGCCAACGTCCTGACTTTC.

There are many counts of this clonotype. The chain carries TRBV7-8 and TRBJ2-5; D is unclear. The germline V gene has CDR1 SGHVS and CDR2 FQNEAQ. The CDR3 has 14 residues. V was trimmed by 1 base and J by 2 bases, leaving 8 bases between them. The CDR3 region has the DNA TGTGCCAGCAGCTTAGAAGGAGAACAAGAGACCCAGTACTTC. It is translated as CASSLEGEQETQYF.

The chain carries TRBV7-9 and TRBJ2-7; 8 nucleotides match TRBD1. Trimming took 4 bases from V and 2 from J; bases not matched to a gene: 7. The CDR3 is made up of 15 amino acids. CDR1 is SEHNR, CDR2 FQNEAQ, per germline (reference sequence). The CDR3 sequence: CASSYAPGQAYEQYF. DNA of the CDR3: TGTGCCAGCAGCTATGCCCCGGGACAGGCCTACGAGCAGTACTTC.

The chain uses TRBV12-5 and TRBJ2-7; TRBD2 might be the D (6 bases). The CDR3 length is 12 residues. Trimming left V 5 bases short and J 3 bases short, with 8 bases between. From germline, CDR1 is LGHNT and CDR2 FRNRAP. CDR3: CASGNSGYEQYF. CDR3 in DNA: TGTGCTAGTGGTAATAGCGGCTACGAGCAGTACTTC.

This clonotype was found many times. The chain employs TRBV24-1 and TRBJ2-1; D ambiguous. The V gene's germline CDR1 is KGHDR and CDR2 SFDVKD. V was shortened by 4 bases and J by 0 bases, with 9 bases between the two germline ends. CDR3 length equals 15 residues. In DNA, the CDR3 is TGTGCCACCAGTGAAGGCAGGTTCTCCTACAATGAGCAGTTCTTC. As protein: CATSEGRFSYNEQFF.

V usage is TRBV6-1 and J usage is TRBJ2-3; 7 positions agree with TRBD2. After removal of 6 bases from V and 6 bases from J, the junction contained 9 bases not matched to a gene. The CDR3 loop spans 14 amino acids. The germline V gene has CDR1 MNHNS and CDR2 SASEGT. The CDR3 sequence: CASRPGRDGDTQYF. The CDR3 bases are TGTGCCAGCAGACCTGGGAGGGATGGCGATACGCAGTATTTT.

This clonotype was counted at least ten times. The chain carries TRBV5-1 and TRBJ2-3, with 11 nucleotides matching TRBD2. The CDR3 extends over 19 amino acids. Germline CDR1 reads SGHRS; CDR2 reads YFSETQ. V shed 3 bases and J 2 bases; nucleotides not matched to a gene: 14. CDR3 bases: TGCGCCAGCAGCTACTCCCTAGCGGGGGGCCTCGGTCACACAGATACGCAGTATTTT. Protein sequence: CASSYSLAGGLGHTDTQYF.

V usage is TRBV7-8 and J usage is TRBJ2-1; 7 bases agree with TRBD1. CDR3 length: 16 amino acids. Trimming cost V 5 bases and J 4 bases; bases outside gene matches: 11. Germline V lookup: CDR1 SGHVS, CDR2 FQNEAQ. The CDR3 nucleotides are TGTGCCAGCAGCCAAGGGACAGCTAATACATACAATGAGCAGTTCTTC. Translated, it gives CASSQGTANTYNEQFF. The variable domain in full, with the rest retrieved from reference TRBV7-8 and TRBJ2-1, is GAGVSQSPRYKVAKRGQDVALRCDPISGHVSLFWYQQALGQGPEFLTYFQNEAQLDKSGLPSDRFFAERPEGSVSTLKIQRTQQEDSAVYLCASSQGTANTYNEQFFGPGTRLTVL.

CDR3: CILEESYEQYF. CDR3 DNA: TGCATCTTAGAGGAGTCCTACGAGCAGTACTTC. V and J are TRBV20-1 and TRBJ2-7; D ambiguous. Germline V CDR1 and CDR2: DFQATT, SNEGSKA (reference sequence). The CDR3 covers 11 residues.

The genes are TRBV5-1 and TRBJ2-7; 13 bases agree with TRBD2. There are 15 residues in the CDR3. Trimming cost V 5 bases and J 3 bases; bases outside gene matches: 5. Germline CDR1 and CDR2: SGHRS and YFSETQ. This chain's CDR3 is CASRLGLAGVYEQYF. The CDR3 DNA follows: TGCGCCAGCAGGCTAGGACTAGCGGGGGTCTACGAGCAGTACTTC.

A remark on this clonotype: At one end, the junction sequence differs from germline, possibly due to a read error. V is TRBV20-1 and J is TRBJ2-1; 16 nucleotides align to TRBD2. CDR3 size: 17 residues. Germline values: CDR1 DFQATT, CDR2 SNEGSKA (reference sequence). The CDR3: CCAVPGLAGGRYNEQFF. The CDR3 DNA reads TGCTGTGCCGTCCCGGGACTAGCGGGGGGGCGGTACAATGAGCAGTTCTTC.

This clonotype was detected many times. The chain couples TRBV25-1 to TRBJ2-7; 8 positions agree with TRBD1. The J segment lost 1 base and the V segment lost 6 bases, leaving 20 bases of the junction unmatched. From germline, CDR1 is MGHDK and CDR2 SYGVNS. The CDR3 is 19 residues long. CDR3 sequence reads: CASSRPAGGPNRGSYEQYF. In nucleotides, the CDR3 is TGTGCCAGCAGCCGCCCGGCCGGGGGACCGAACAGGGGGTCCTACGAGCAGTACTTC.

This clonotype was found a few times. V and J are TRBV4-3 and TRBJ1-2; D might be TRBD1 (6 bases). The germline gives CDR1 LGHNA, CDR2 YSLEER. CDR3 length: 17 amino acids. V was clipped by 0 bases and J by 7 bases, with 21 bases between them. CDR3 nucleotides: TGCGCCAGCAGCCAAGAGTCCGGGACATCAGGGTACGGTGGCTACACCTTC. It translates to CASSQESGTSGYGGYTF.

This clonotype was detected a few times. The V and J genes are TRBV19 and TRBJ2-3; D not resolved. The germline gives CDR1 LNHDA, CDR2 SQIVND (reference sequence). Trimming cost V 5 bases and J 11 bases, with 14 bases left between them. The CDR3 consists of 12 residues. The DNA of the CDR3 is TGTGCCAGTAGTCCGGCCTTAGGTCGGCAGTATTTT. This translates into CASSPALGRQYF.

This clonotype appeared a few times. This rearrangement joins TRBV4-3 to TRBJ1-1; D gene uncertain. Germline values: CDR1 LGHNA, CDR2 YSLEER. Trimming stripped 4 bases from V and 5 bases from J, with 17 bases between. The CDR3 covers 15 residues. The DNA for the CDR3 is TGCGCCAGCAGCCTTGACGTGCGGACGGGGACTGAAGCTTTCTTT. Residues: CASSLDVRTGTEAFF.

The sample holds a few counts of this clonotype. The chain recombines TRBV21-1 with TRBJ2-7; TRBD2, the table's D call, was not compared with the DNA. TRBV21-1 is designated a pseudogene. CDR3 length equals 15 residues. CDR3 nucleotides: TGTGCCAGCAGCAGCGGGGAGGGTTTTTGTGACGAGCAGTACTTC. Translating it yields CASSSGEGFCDEQYF.

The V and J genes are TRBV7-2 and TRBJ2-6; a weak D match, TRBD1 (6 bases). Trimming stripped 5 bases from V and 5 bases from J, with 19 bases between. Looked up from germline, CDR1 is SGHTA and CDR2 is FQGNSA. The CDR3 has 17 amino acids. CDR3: CASSRRAEQGRANVLTF. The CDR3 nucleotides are TGTGCCAGCAGCCGCAGGGCGGAACAGGGCCGGGCCAACGTCCTGACTTTC.

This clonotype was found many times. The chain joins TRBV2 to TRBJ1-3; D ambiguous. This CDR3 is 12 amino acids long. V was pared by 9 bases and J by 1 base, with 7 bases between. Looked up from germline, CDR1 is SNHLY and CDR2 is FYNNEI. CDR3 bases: TGTGCCAGGGGAGGGTCTGGAAACACCATATATTTT. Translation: CARGGSGNTIYF.

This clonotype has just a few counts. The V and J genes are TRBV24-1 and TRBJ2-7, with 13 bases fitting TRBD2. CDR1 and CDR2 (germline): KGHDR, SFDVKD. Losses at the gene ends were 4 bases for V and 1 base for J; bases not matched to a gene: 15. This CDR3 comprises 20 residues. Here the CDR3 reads CATSDLGTSGTGKVSYEQYF. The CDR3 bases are TGTGCCACCAGTGACCTAGGGACTAGCGGGACGGGGAAAGTGTCCTACGAGCAGTACTTC.

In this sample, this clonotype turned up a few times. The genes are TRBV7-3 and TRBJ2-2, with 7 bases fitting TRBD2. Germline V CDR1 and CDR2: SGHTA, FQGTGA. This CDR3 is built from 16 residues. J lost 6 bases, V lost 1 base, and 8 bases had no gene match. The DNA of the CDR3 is TGTGCCAGCAGCTTAAGGGCTGGCGGGAGATCCGGGGAGCTGTTTTTT. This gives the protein CASSLRAGGRSGELFF.

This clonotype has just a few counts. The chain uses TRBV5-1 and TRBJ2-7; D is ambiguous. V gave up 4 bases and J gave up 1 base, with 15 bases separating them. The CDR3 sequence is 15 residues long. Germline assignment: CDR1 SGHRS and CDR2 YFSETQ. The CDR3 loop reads CASSPDAVRSYEQYF. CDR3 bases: TGCGCCAGCAGCCCGGATGCAGTACGGTCCTACGAGCAGTACTTC.

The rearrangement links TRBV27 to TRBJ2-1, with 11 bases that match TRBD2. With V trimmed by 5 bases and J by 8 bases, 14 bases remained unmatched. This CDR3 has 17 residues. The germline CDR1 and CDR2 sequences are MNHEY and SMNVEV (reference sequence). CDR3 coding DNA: TGTGCCAGCAGTGGATCCAGGACTAGCGGGCTTGGCGATGAGCAGTTCTTC. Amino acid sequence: CASSGSRTSGLGDEQFF.

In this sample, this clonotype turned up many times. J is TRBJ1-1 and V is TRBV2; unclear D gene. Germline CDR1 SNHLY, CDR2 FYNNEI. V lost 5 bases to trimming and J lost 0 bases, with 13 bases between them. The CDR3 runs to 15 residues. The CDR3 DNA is TGTGCCAGCAGTTTGGCAGGTGCGCTGAACACTGAAGCTTTCTTT. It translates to CASSLAGALNTEAFF.

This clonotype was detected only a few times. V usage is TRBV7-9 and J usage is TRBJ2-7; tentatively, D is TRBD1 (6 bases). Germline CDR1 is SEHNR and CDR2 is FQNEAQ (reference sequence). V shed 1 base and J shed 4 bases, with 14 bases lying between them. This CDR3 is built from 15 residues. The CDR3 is CASSLVGRGGYEQYF. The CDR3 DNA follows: TGTGCCAGCAGCTTAGTCGGCAGGGGCGGGTACGAGCAGTACTTC. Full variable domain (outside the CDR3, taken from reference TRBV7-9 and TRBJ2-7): DTGVSQNPRHKITKRGQNVTFRCDPISEHNRLYWYRQTLGQGPEFLTYFQNEAQLEKSRLLSDRFSAERPKGSFSTLEIQRTEQGDSAMYLCASSLVGRGGYEQYFGPGTRLTVT.

CDR3 region: CASTPGFPYEQYF. The DNA of the CDR3 is TGTGCCAGCACCCCAGGGTTTCCCTACGAGCAGTACTTC. The chain is built from TRBV12-3 or TRBV12-4 and TRBJ2-7; tentative D call: TRBD1 (5 bases). Trimming pared 7 bases from V and 2 bases from J, leaving 12 bases between. The CDR3 is 13 amino acids.

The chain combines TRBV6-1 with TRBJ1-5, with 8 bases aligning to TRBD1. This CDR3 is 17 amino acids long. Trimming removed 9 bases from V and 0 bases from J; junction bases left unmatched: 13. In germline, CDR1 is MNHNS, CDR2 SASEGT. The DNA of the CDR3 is TGTGCCAGTTCAAGGACAGGGCGCCAAGATAGCAATCAGCCCCAGCATTTT. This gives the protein CASSRTGRQDSNQPQHF.

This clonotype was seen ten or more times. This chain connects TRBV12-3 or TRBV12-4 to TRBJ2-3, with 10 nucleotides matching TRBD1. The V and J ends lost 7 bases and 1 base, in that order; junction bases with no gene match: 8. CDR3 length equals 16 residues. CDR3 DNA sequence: TGTGCCAGCACAAAGGGACAGGGGCCGGGCACAGATACGCAGTATTTT. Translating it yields CASTKGQGPGTDTQYF.

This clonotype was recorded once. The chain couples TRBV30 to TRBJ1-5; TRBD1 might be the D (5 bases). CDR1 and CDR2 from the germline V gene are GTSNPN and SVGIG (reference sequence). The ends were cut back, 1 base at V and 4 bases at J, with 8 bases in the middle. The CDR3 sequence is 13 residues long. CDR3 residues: CAWSGEGNQPQHF. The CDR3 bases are TGTGCCTGGAGTGGGGAGGGGAATCAGCCCCAGCATTTT.